A selection of T cell receptor beta chains follows, all from one sample in a study of T cells in Graves' hyperthyroidism and ophthalmopathy. TCRdb independently ran MiXCR on the multiplex PCR reads; one entry per CDR3 protein. The sample has some 530,000 distinct CDR3 sequences, about 20% seen once; the top ten hold approximately 49%. Sequenced input: blood. These receptors all stem from a woman between 65 and 79 years old with Graves' ophthalmopathy. The CDR3 runs from the conserved cysteine through the conserved F or W. Fields, in order: V gene, J gene, D gene, clone size, CDR3 protein, CDR3 DNA. A D gene is named only where the DNA matches it firmly. A row's size may be missing; if present it is once, few, many or a size class.

v_call: TRBV11-2; j_call: TRBJ2-2; d_call: TRBD2; clone_size: NA; cdr3_aa: CASSSLAGSNTGELFF; cdr3_nt: TGTGCCAGCAGCTCGCTAGCGGGATCGAACACCGGGGAGCTGTTTTTT
v_call: TRBV19; j_call: TRBJ2-7; d_call: TRBD2; clone_size: NA; cdr3_aa: CASSKVAGGESYEQYF; cdr3_nt: TGTGCCAGTAGTAAGGTAGCGGGAGGGGAGTCCTACGAGCAGTACTTC
v_call: TRBV10-1; j_call: TRBJ2-7; d_call: TRBD2; clone_size: NA; cdr3_aa: CASSDSGRAGLQYF; cdr3_nt: TGCGCCAGCAGTGACAGCGGGAGGGCTGGGTTGCAGTACTTC
v_call: TRBV11-3; j_call: TRBJ2-2; d_call: NA; clone_size: many; cdr3_aa: CASSLAGELFF; cdr3_nt: TGTGCCAGCAGCTTAGCCGGGGAGCTGTTTTTT
v_call: TRBV28; j_call: TRBJ2-2; d_call: TRBD1; clone_size: NA; cdr3_aa: CASSLFPGGPTGELFF; cdr3_nt: TGTGCCAGCAGTTTATTTCCAGGGGGTCCCACCGGGGAGCTGTTTTTT
v_call: TRBV2; j_call: TRBJ2-5; d_call: NA; clone_size: many; cdr3_aa: CASSEAWVTQYF; cdr3_nt: TGTGCCAGCAGTGAAGCATGGGTAACCCAGTACTTC
v_call: TRBV10-3; j_call: TRBJ1-1; d_call: NA; clone_size: few; cdr3_aa: CAISPGPNTEAFF; cdr3_nt: TGTGCCATCAGTCCGGGTCCGAACACTGAAGCTTTCTTT
v_call: TRBV11-2; j_call: TRBJ2-7; d_call: NA; clone_size: NA; cdr3_aa: CASSTQRLKNSYEQYF; cdr3_nt: TGTGCCAGCAGCACACAACGACTTAAAAACTCCTACGAGCAGTACTTC
v_call: TRBV2; j_call: TRBJ2-7; d_call: TRBD2; clone_size: many; cdr3_aa: CASSEALRLAGVYEQYF; cdr3_nt: TGTGCCAGCAGTGAAGCGCTTCGACTAGCGGGAGTCTACGAGCAGTACTTC
v_call: TRBV20-1; j_call: TRBJ1-1; d_call: NA; clone_size: NA; cdr3_aa: CSATEGVNTEAFF; cdr3_nt: TGCAGTGCTACGGAGGGGGTGAACACTGAAGCTTTCTTT
v_call: TRBV11-1; j_call: TRBJ2-6; d_call: NA; clone_size: many; cdr3_aa: CASSFYGANVLTF; cdr3_nt: TGTGCCAGCAGCTTTTATGGGGCCAACGTCCTGACTTTC
v_call: TRBV15; j_call: TRBJ2-1; d_call: NA; clone_size: few; cdr3_aa: CATSRVRPLRGEQFF; cdr3_nt: TGTGCCACCAGCAGAGTGCGCCCCCTTAGGGGTGAGCAGTTCTTC
v_call: TRBV6-2/TRBV6-3; j_call: TRBJ1-1; d_call: NA; clone_size: NA; cdr3_aa: CASSYSSFGTEAFF; cdr3_nt: TGTGCCAGCAGTTACTCGAGCTTTGGGACTGAAGCTTTCTTT
v_call: TRBV7-2; j_call: TRBJ2-1; d_call: NA; clone_size: many; cdr3_aa: CASSLAVGYNEQFF; cdr3_nt: TGTGCCAGCAGCTTAGCCGTGGGTTACAATGAGCAGTTCTTC
v_call: TRBV7-6; j_call: TRBJ2-3; d_call: TRBD2; clone_size: NA; cdr3_aa: CASSLSGTGTSANTQYF; cdr3_nt: TGTGCCAGCAGCTTATCGGGGACCGGGACTAGCGCTAATACGCAGTATTTT
v_call: TRBV20-1; j_call: TRBJ1-4; d_call: NA; clone_size: once; cdr3_aa: CSARESVGEKLFF; cdr3_nt: TGCAGTGCTAGAGAATCGGTCGGTGAAAAACTGTTTTTT
v_call: TRBV2; j_call: TRBJ1-5; d_call: TRBD1; clone_size: NA; cdr3_aa: CASSKEVARGSHQPQHF; cdr3_nt: TGTGCCAGCAGTAAGGAGGTAGCCAGGGGGTCCCATCAGCCCCAGCATTTT
v_call: TRBV20-1; j_call: TRBJ1-3; d_call: NA; clone_size: NA; cdr3_aa: CSANMDVGNTIYF; cdr3_nt: TGCAGTGCCAACATGGATGTTGGAAACACCATATATTTT
v_call: TRBV11-2; j_call: TRBJ1-1; d_call: NA; clone_size: NA; cdr3_aa: CASSAGHGTEAFF; cdr3_nt: TGTGCCAGCAGCGCGGGACATGGGACTGAAGCTTTCTTT
v_call: TRBV6-1; j_call: TRBJ1-1; d_call: NA; clone_size: few; cdr3_aa: CASSESLGVKAFF; cdr3_nt: TGTGCCAGCAGTGAATCCCTAGGGGTCAAAGCTTTCTTT
v_call: TRBV7-8; j_call: TRBJ1-2; d_call: TRBD1; clone_size: NA; cdr3_aa: CASSSRGGQGNYGYTF; cdr3_nt: TGTGCCAGCAGCTCCCGAGGGGGCCAGGGTAACTATGGCTACACCTTC
v_call: TRBV5-1; j_call: TRBJ2-7; d_call: NA; clone_size: NA; cdr3_aa: CASSLGIGAYEQYF; cdr3_nt: TGCGCCAGCAGCTTGGGGATAGGTGCCTACGAGCAGTACTTC
v_call: TRBV6-1; j_call: TRBJ1-5; d_call: TRBD1; clone_size: few; cdr3_aa: CASSVQGAQSNQPQHF; cdr3_nt: TGTGCCAGCAGTGTACAGGGGGCGCAAAGCAATCAGCCCCAGCATTTT
v_call: TRBV11-2; j_call: TRBJ2-5; d_call: TRBD2; clone_size: many; cdr3_aa: CASSLLLAGGETQYF; cdr3_nt: TGTGCCAGCAGCTTACTCCTAGCGGGAGGCGAGACCCAGTACTTC
v_call: TRBV20-1; j_call: TRBJ2-7; d_call: TRBD2; clone_size: NA; cdr3_aa: CSARDPGLAAYEQYF; cdr3_nt: TGCAGTGCTAGAGATCCGGGACTAGCGGCCTACGAGCAGTACTTC
v_call: TRBV12-5; j_call: TRBJ1-5; d_call: NA; clone_size: many; cdr3_aa: CASGSFPQVQQPQHF; cdr3_nt: TGTGCTAGTGGTTCCTTTCCGCAGGTCCAACAGCCCCAGCATTTT
v_call: TRBV11-2; j_call: TRBJ2-3; d_call: NA; clone_size: many; cdr3_aa: CASSHPLSGRTDTQYF; cdr3_nt: TGTGCCAGCAGCCACCCCCTTAGCGGCCGCACAGATACGCAGTATTTT
v_call: TRBV28; j_call: TRBJ2-1; d_call: NA; clone_size: many; cdr3_aa: CASSPVTGHNNEQFF; cdr3_nt: TGTGCCAGCAGTCCCGTTACCGGACACAACAATGAGCAGTTCTTC
v_call: TRBV15; j_call: TRBJ2-7; d_call: NA; clone_size: NA; cdr3_aa: CATSRGGGTGGYEQYF; cdr3_nt: TGTGCCACCAGCAGGGGGGGGGGGACAGGCGGCTACGAGCAGTACTTC
v_call: TRBV19; j_call: TRBJ1-6; d_call: TRBD1; clone_size: NA; cdr3_aa: CASSSGTADNSPLHF; cdr3_nt: TGTGCCAGTAGTTCCGGGACAGCGGATAATTCACCCCTCCACTTT
v_call: TRBV6-1; j_call: TRBJ1-4; d_call: TRBD1; clone_size: NA; cdr3_aa: CASSKGTGGFEKLFF; cdr3_nt: TGTGCCAGCAGTAAAGGGACAGGGGGCTTTGAAAAACTGTTTTTT
v_call: TRBV6-2/TRBV6-3; j_call: TRBJ1-6; d_call: NA; clone_size: NA; cdr3_aa: CASSYSQENSPLHF; cdr3_nt: TGTGCCAGCAGTTACTCACAGGAAAATTCACCCCTCCACTTT
v_call: TRBV12-3/TRBV12-4; j_call: TRBJ2-1; d_call: NA; clone_size: many; cdr3_aa: CASSSGSGNPPRAYEQFF; cdr3_nt: TGTGCCAGCAGTTCGGGCAGCGGAAACCCCCCGAGGGCGTATGAGCAGTTCTTC
v_call: TRBV7-9; j_call: TRBJ1-5; d_call: TRBD1; clone_size: NA; cdr3_aa: CASSLGGQVNQPQHF; cdr3_nt: TGTGCCAGCAGCTTAGGGGGACAGGTCAATCAGCCCCAGCATTTT
v_call: TRBV12-3/TRBV12-4; j_call: TRBJ1-5; d_call: NA; clone_size: few; cdr3_aa: CASRPGGNQPQHF; cdr3_nt: TGTGCCAGCAGGCCCGGTGGCAATCAGCCCCAGCATTTT